The next 28 T cell receptor beta chains were all read from a single sample in a study of blood T cell repertoires in COVID-19. Method: immunoSEQ multiplex PCR; TCRdb's copy keeps in-frame clones and lacks some. The table lists about 250,000 clones, 60% to 75% of them singletons. The material sequenced was peripheral blood. The receptors stem from a woman over 75 with acute or convalescent COVID-19.

The rearrangement joins TRBV5-4 to TRBJ2-1, with 8 bases lining up with TRBD2. Germline V CDR1 and CDR2: SGHNT, YYREEE (reference sequence). With 2 bases clipped from V and 8 bases from J, the junction kept 9 bases outside the gene matches. This CDR3 comprises 15 residues. The DNA for the CDR3 is TGTGCCAGCAGCTTTCTCCTAGCGGGTGTCCATGAGCAGTTCTTC. Translating it yields CASSFLLAGVHEQFF.

The V and J genes are TRBV3-1 (or the pseudogene TRBV3-2) and TRBJ2-4, with 8 bases that match TRBD1. The CDR3 contains 15 residues. V shed 4 bases and J 2 bases; nucleotides not matched to a gene: 4. Germline V gives CDR1 LGHDT, CDR2 YNNKEL (reference sequence). This CDR3 reads CASSPTGVTKNIQYF. The CDR3 DNA follows: TGTGCCAGCAGCCCGACAGGGGTAACCAAAAACATTCAGTACTTC.

This chain connects TRBV7-9 to TRBJ2-1; no clear D. Between the trimmed V and J ends, which lost 5 bases and 9 bases, there was a span of 11 bases. CDR1 is SEHNR and CDR2 is FQNEAQ in the germline V gene (reference sequence). The CDR3 is 12 amino acids. The CDR3: CASSPRLGEQFF. The CDR3 DNA is TGTGCCAGCAGCCCGCGGTTGGGTGAGCAGTTCTTC.

V is TRBV5-1 and J is TRBJ1-2; 10 bases align to TRBD1. V lost 4 bases, J lost 4 bases, and 10 bases stayed unmatched. This CDR3 is built from 16 residues. Germline CDR1 reads SGHRS; CDR2 reads YFSETQ. The DNA for the CDR3 is TGCGCCAGCAGCCACCCGGCGGGACAGGGGCCCTATGGCTACACCTTC. Protein product: CASSHPAGQGPYGYTF.

In regard to this clone: Relative to the germline gene, one junction end is altered; a read error may explain this. The V and J genes are TRBV12-5 and TRBJ1-5; the D is unclear. The CDR3 has 12 amino acids. Germline-derived CDR1 and CDR2 are LGHNT and FRNRAP. CDR3 coding DNA: TGTGCTAGTGGCTTGGGGAGTTCGCCCCAGCATTTT. The encoded protein is CASGLGSSPQHF.

The chain combines TRBV5-1 with TRBJ2-5; D is possibly TRBD2 (6 bases). The CDR3 runs to 14 residues. The V gene lost 4 bases and the J gene lost 2 bases, with 12 bases spanning the gap. Per germline, CDR1 SGHRS and CDR2 YFSETQ. The CDR3 DNA is TGCGCCAGCAGCGCGGGACTGGAACAAGAGACCCAGTACTTC. Translating it yields CASSAGLEQETQYF.

This clone appeared once. The rearrangement links TRBV18 to TRBJ1-1, with D perhaps matching TRBD1 (5 bases). V was cut by 6 bases and J by 2 bases, with 10 bases left in between. The CDR3 length is 13 residues. Germline loops: CDR1 KGHSH, CDR2 LQKENI. The CDR3 here is CASSSGFNTEAFF. The DNA of the CDR3 is TGTGCCAGCTCCTCAGGGTTTAACACTGAAGCTTTCTTT.

The chain couples TRBV19 to TRBJ2-7, with 8 bases that match TRBD2. This CDR3 is built from 18 residues. The germline V gene has CDR1 LNHDA and CDR2 SQIVND (reference sequence). V gave up 4 bases and J gave up 3 bases; unmatched junction bases: 17. Here the CDR3 DNA reads TGTGCCAGTAGTAGGGCCCCGGGCCGGACTAGCTTTATCTACGAGCAGTACTTC. Translating it yields CASSRAPGRTSFIYEQYF. Full variable domain (outside the CDR3, taken from reference TRBV19 and TRBJ2-7): DGGITQSPKYLFRKEGQNVTLSCEQNLNHDAMYWYRQDPGQGLRLIYYSQIVNDFQKGDIAEGYSVSREKKESFPLTVTSAQKNPTAFYLCASSRAPGRTSFIYEQYFGPGTRLTVT.

Only a few counts were recorded for this clone. The genes are TRBV3-1 (or the pseudogene TRBV3-2) and TRBJ2-2, with TRBD2 matching over 12 bases. Germline V gene sequence: CDR1 LGHDT, CDR2 YNNKEL (reference sequence). The CDR3 contains 17 residues. V was clipped by 7 bases and J by 8 bases; unmatched bases: 14. CDR3 residues: CASTLTLLAGGRGELFF. As DNA, the CDR3 is TGTGCCAGCACCCTTACTCTACTAGCGGGAGGCAGAGGGGAGCTGTTTTTT.

The chain combines TRBV9 with TRBJ2-3; tentatively, D is TRBD1 (5 bases). The germline V gene encodes CDR1 SGDLS and CDR2 YYNGEE. The V end lost 0 bases, the J end lost 4 bases, and 9 bases lay between the germline ends. The CDR3 extends over 14 amino acids. CDR3 DNA: TGTGCCAGCAGCGTAGCGTCAGGGCCAGATACGCAGTATTTT. It specifies CASSVASGPDTQYF.

This clone came up once. The rearrangement uses TRBV5-1 and TRBJ1-2; unclear D gene. The germline V gene encodes CDR1 SGHRS and CDR2 YFSETQ. This CDR3 region has 15 residues. V was pared by 3 bases and J by 3 bases, with 15 bases between. CDR3 loop: CASSWVPASDYGYTF. The CDR3 DNA sequence: TGCGCCAGCAGCTGGGTGCCGGCCAGCGACTATGGCTACACCTTC.

This clone was seen at least ten times. The chain employs TRBV5-1 and TRBJ1-5; 9 positions agree with TRBD1. Trimming took 2 bases from V and 7 from J; bases not matched to a gene: 7. Germline V gene lookup returns CDR1 SGHRS and CDR2 YFSETQ. CDR3 length: 15 amino acids. Written as DNA, the CDR3 is TGCGCCAGCAGCTTTAGCGGACAGGGGAACCAGCCCCAGCATTTT. Translated, it gives CASSFSGQGNQPQHF.

J is TRBJ1-1 and V is TRBV10-2; TRBD1 matches 7 bases. The V gene end was trimmed by 2 bases and the J gene end by 4 bases; junction bases not matched to a gene: 4. CDR3 length: 14 residues. Germline assignment: CDR1 WSHSY and CDR2 SAAADI. Written as DNA, the CDR3 is TGCGCCAGCAGTGAGGCCAGGGGGATCACTGAAGCTTTCTTT. It yields the protein CASSEARGITEAFF.

The chain has TRBV18 and TRBJ2-3, with TRBD2 matching over 10 bases. Per germline, CDR1 KGHSH and CDR2 LQKENI. The CDR3 extends over 18 amino acids. J gave up 6 bases and V 4 bases, and 16 bases lay outside the gene matches. As DNA, the CDR3 is TGTGCCAGCTCACTTTTTTTATATCAAGCGGGAGGGCCCGATACGCAGTATTTT. Its protein is CASSLFLYQAGGPDTQYF. The full variable domain, completed using reference TRBV18 and TRBJ2-3, is NAGVMQNPRHLVRRRGQEARLRCSPMKGHSHVYWYRQLPEEGLKFMVYLQKENIIDESGMPKERFSAEFPKEGPSILRIQQVVRGDSAAYFCASSLFLYQAGGPDTQYFGPGTRLTVL.

The rearrangement joins TRBV6-5 to TRBJ1-2; D ambiguous. Trimming removed 6 bases at V and 3 bases at J, with 11 bases between. CDR3 length: 13 amino acids. In germline, CDR1 is MNHEY, CDR2 SVGAGI. The CDR3 reads CASRVNTDYGYTF. The CDR3 bases are TGTGCCAGCAGGGTAAACACAGACTATGGCTACACCTTC.

The chain links TRBV2 to TRBJ2-7; D uncertain. Trimming took off 3 bases at V and 0 bases at J, with 9 bases between the two ends. In germline, CDR1 is SNHLY, CDR2 FYNNEI. This CDR3 spans 14 amino acids. CDR3 region: CASSDSSVSYEQYF. For the CDR3, the DNA is TGTGCCAGCAGTGATAGTTCTGTCTCCTACGAGCAGTACTTC.

Only a few counts were recorded for this clone. The rearrangement uses TRBV10-1 and TRBJ2-7; 13 bases are a match to TRBD2. Trimming took 10 bases from V and 5 from J; bases not matched to a gene: 5. The CDR3 contains 13 residues. Germline V gene data show CDR1 as WNHNN and CDR2 as SYGVQD (reference sequence). The CDR3 loop reads CANSGLAGHEQYF. The CDR3 DNA is TGCGCCAACTCGGGACTAGCGGGACACGAGCAGTACTTC.

Of note for this clone: This same CDR3 is encoded by further DNA sequences in the sample. The chain combines TRBV4-1 with TRBJ1-1, with D unclear. Germline V gene data show CDR1 as MGHRA and CDR2 as YSYEKL. The CDR3 consists of 14 residues. V was cut by 4 bases and J by 4 bases, with 13 bases left in between. The CDR3 bases are TGCGCCAGCAGCCGCGCAGGACTAGGCACTGAAGCTTTCTTT. This encodes CASSRAGLGTEAFF.

The chain uses TRBV10-3 and TRBJ2-7; perhaps TRBD2 as D (5 bases). Trimming stripped 7 bases from V and 3 bases from J, with 16 bases between. The CDR3 is 14 residues long. Germline loops: CDR1 ENHRY, CDR2 SYGVKD. As DNA, the CDR3 is TGTGCCATCACCTCACTAGGACCCGGCTACGAGCAGTACTTC. Translating it yields CAITSLGPGYEQYF.

The V gene is TRBV6-1, the J gene TRBJ2-5; no reliable D call. Between the trimmed V and J ends, which lost 4 bases and 2 bases, there was a span of 14 bases. Germline lookup yields CDR1 MNHNS and CDR2 SASEGT. There are 15 residues in the CDR3. The DNA of the CDR3 is TGTGCCAGCAGTGGTTCGGTGAGGCCTCAAGAGACCCAGTACTTC. Translation gives CASSGSVRPQETQYF.

This clone appeared once. The rearrangement joins TRBV4-1 to TRBJ2-1; no definite D call. The V gene's germline CDR1 is MGHRA and CDR2 YSYEKL. The length of the CDR3 is 17 residues. V was pared by 0 bases and J by 5 bases, with 17 bases between. DNA for the CDR3: TGCGCCAGCAGCCAAGATACGCGACTCCATTCAAACAATGAGCAGTTCTTC. It yields the protein CASSQDTRLHSNNEQFF.

In this sample, this clone turned up once. A read error may produce the germline difference seen at one junction end. The V gene is TRBV4-1, the J gene TRBJ2-5; 7 bases fit TRBD2. The CDR3 runs 14 residues. Germline V gene sequence: CDR1 MGHRA, CDR2 YSYEKL. Written as DNA, the CDR3 is TGCGCCAGCAGCCAAGACGGGAGGTGGGGACGTCGGAACTTC. Translated: CASSQDGRWGRRNF.

A remark on this clone: Other DNA sequences in this sample translate to the same CDR3. The rearrangement links TRBV5-4 to TRBJ2-3; 7 bases match TRBD2. Germline trimming cut 0 bases from V and 5 bases from J; bases unmatched to any gene: 0. The CDR3 contains 13 residues. CDR1 and CDR2 (germline): SGHNT, YYREEE (reference sequence). CDR3 loop: CASSLAGGDTQYF. The CDR3 DNA is TGTGCCAGCAGCTTGGCGGGAGGAGATACGCAGTATTTT.

The rearrangement joins TRBV28 to TRBJ1-1; 9 nucleotides align to TRBD1. From germline, CDR1 is MDHEN and CDR2 SYDVKM. The CDR3 is 16 amino acids. V lost 4 bases and J lost 5; bases outside the gene matches: 11. This CDR3 is CASSSLQGAGGTEAFF. DNA of the CDR3: TGTGCCAGCAGTTCTCTACAGGGGGCCGGGGGTACTGAAGCTTTCTTT.

This clone was seen more than once but under ten times. The chain uses TRBV19 and TRBJ2-7; TRBD2 matches at 10 bases. The CDR3 has 15 residues. In germline, CDR1 is LNHDA, CDR2 SQIVND (reference sequence). J gave up 7 bases and V 6 bases, and 12 bases lay outside the gene matches. This CDR3 is CASSQAGLASGEQYF. In DNA, the CDR3 is TGTGCCAGTAGCCAAGCGGGACTAGCGAGTGGGGAGCAGTACTTC.

A remark on this clone: Additional DNA sequences in this sample encode the identical CDR3. The chain is built from TRBV12-5 and TRBJ1-3; D is unclear. Germline lookup yields CDR1 LGHNT and CDR2 FRNRAP. V shed 2 bases and J shed 1 base, with 3 bases lying between them. The CDR3 consists of 13 residues. The CDR3 DNA follows: TGTGCTAGTGGTTTGTCGTCTGGAAACACCATATATTTT. Translation: CASGLSSGNTIYF.

This clone has a handful of counts. The V gene is TRBV7-6, the J gene TRBJ1-2, with 9 bases aligning to TRBD1. Trimming removed 1 base from V and 3 bases from J; junction bases left unmatched: 12. The CDR3 length is 18 residues. CDR1 and CDR2 from the germline V gene are SGHVS and FNYEAQ. The CDR3 DNA reads as TGTGCCAGCAGCTTAGGGTCCCGGGACAGGGACCGAGACTATGGCTACACCTTC. It specifies CASSLGSRDRDRDYGYTF.

This chain joins TRBV28 and TRBJ2-1, with D perhaps matching TRBD2 (6 bases). In germline, CDR1 is MDHEN, CDR2 SYDVKM. The CDR3 has 14 residues. V was cut by 7 bases and J by 7 bases, with 17 bases left in between. CDR3 amino acids: CASNDPGARNEQFF. The DNA for the CDR3 is TGTGCCAGCAACGACCCGGGAGCTCGGAATGAGCAGTTCTTC. The variable domain in full, completed from reference TRBV28 and TRBJ2-1, reads DVKVTQSSRYLVKRTGEKVFLECVQDMDHENMFWYRQDPGLGLRLIYFSYDVKMKEKGDIPEGYSVSREKKERFSLILESASTNQTSMYLCASNDPGARNEQFFGPGTRLTVL.